The 8 T cell receptor beta chains given below trace back to one sample, sequenced in a study of spatial heterogeneity in lung cancer (dated by TCRdb to the late 2010s). Library preparation used 5' RACE. Sequencing relied on a NextSeq 500. TCRdb redid the processing of the public reads, applying fastp at Q25 and MiXCR, and retained in-frame beta chains. CDR3 protein duplicates are merged, each entry listing the most common genes and DNA. The table for this sample lists about 41,000 distinct CDR3 sequences; 8% to 11% of them were counted only once. Of the sample, 15% to 20% falls within the top ten clones. The sample's time point label, decoded: blood at routine non-recurrence follow-up after resection. Here the sequenced sample was PBMCs, taken at follow-up. These receptors were collected from a female donor with early-stage non-small cell lung cancer.

This clonotype has ten or more counts. The J gene is TRBJ1-4, the V gene TRBV3-1; D ambiguous. The CDR3 has 13 residues. The V and J ends lost 4 bases and 4 bases respectively, with 7 bases between them. Germline V gene lookup returns CDR1 LGHDT and CDR2 YNNKEL (reference sequence). The DNA of the CDR3 is TGTGCCAGCAGCCCACAGCTTAATGAAAAACTGTTTTTT. It is translated as CASSPQLNEKLFF.

In this sample, this clonotype turned up many times. The J gene is TRBJ2-1, the V gene TRBV11-2; D remains unclear. Germline-derived CDR1 and CDR2 are SGHAT and FQNNGV. V was shortened by 5 bases and J by 6 bases, with 11 bases between the two germline ends. CDR3 size: 13 residues. CDR3 DNA: TGTGCCAGCAGCGCCCGGGTAACCAATGAGCAGTTCTTC. Amino acids: CASSARVTNEQFF.

The gene calls are TRBV6-5 and TRBJ1-1; D gene unclear. Germline V gives CDR1 MNHEY, CDR2 SVGAGI. CDR3 length: 12 residues. Trimming stripped 6 bases from V and 1 base from J, with 6 bases between. CDR3 nucleotides: TGTGCCAGCAGCAGAGAGAACACTGAAGCTTTCTTT. This codes for CASSRENTEAFF.

Turning to this clonotype: A much more abundant neighbour one base away suggests this may be a read error. The chain couples TRBV20-1 to TRBJ2-1; 8 nucleotides agree with TRBD2. There are 15 residues in the CDR3. Germline V gene sequence: CDR1 DFQATT, CDR2 SNEGSKA (reference sequence). The junction had 10 bases not matched to a gene; V was cut back by 4 bases and J by 5 bases. The DNA for the CDR3 is TGCAGTGCTACTAAAGCGGGGGCCGTGGACAATGAGCAGTTCTTC. It encodes CSATKAGAVDNEQFF.

By frequency in the sample, this clonotype is medium-sized. This chain uses TRBV5-5 with TRBJ2-7, with D possibly matching TRBD1 (5 bases). The germline CDR1 and CDR2 sequences are SGHKS and YYEKEE (reference sequence). The CDR3 has 13 amino acids. With 4 bases removed from V and 2 bases from J, the gap between germline ends came to 10 bases. CDR3 protein: CASSPTATYEQYF. CDR3 nucleotides: TGTGCCAGCAGCCCGACAGCCACCTACGAGCAGTACTTC. Using reference TRBV5-5 and TRBJ2-7 for the parts outside the CDR3, the full variable domain is DAGVTQSPTHLIKTRGQQVTLRCSPISGHKSVSWYQQVLGQGPQFIFQYYEKEERGRGNFPDRFSARQFPNYSSELNVNALLLGDSALYLCASSPTATYEQYFGPGTRLTVT.

This clonotype turned up a few times. The V gene is TRBV5-5, the J gene TRBJ1-2; 7 bases match TRBD1. The germline V gene has CDR1 SGHKS and CDR2 YYEKEE (reference sequence). The trim removed 4 bases at V and 4 bases at J, leaving 4 bases unmatched. This CDR3 has 13 amino acids. The CDR3 DNA reads TGTGCCAGCAGCGCTGCAGGGGGCTATGGCTACACCTTC. Protein product: CASSAAGGYGYTF.

There are many counts of this clonotype. J is TRBJ2-7 and V is TRBV5-1; D gene uncertain. The ends were cut back, 1 base at V and 4 bases at J, with 6 bases in the middle. Germline V CDR1 and CDR2: SGHRS, YFSETQ. The CDR3 contains 12 residues. Written as DNA, the CDR3 is TGCGCCAGCAGCTTGAGCGAGTACGAGCAGTACTTC. As protein: CASSLSEYEQYF.

V is TRBV5-1 and J is TRBJ2-1, with 8 bases lining up with TRBD1. This CDR3 has 16 amino acids. Germline values: CDR1 SGHRS, CDR2 YFSETQ. Trimming cost V 0 bases and J 5 bases; bases outside gene matches: 7. The CDR3 spells CASSLVPQGAHNEQFF. The CDR3 nucleotides are TGCGCCAGCAGCTTGGTTCCCCAGGGGGCCCACAATGAGCAGTTCTTC. Complete variable domain (other parts from reference TRBV5-1 and TRBJ2-1): KAGVTQTPRYLIKTRGQQVTLSCSPISGHRSVSWYQQTPGQGLQFLFEYFSETQRNKGNFPGRFSGRQFSNSRSEMNVSTLELGDSALYLCASSLVPQGAHNEQFFGPGTRLTVL.